This T cell receptor beta chain stems from a study of shared clonotypes between healthy human individuals (dated by TCRdb to about 2020). About the full investigation: A couple of women and three men aged 18 to 49 years were included in the cohort. For each donor, CD4 naive and CD4 memory were each given three plates, CD8 naive was given two plates, and CD8 memory was given one plate. Blood TCR repertoires of five healthy adults were deeply sequenced to estimate repertoire size and the extent of clonotype sharing between individuals. To increase sequencing depth and limit assay-specific biases, TCR repertoire library preparation and sequencing were carried out by different laboratories using diverse techniques. Between about 0.94 and 8.9 billion PBMCs per donor were obtained by leukapheresis.

This clone has ten or more counts. Its antigen is still unknown. No base-level quality is on record; no much larger clone is a single base apart. Using the deep immunoSEQ assay, TCR CDR3 regions were amplified from genomic DNA by multiplex PCR. For each cell subset, the extracted genomic DNA was distributed evenly across all wells of several immunoSEQ 96-well plates, and each plate served as one replicate. For sorted subsets, around 0.2 ug of genomic DNA, equivalent to roughly 33,000 T cell genomes, went into each replicate PCR. Purified libraries were quantified with a Qubit 3.0 fluorometer, sized on a Bioanalyzer 2100, and re-quantified with the KAPA Library Quantification kit. A separate single-read 150-cycle Illumina NextSeq 550 flow cell was used to sequence each immunoSEQ 96-well plate. Turning to the authors' computational methods: Because only junctional sequences without quality scores were contained in the immunoSEQ output, filtering matching that applied to full-length reads could not be performed. Sequences were annotated with PyIR, a Python wrapper for IgBLAST v1.9, using IMGT germline references to assign V/J genes and CDR3. Any read was removed if the V/J assignment was weak (E-value above 1e-6), the CDR3 was missing, or the read contained stop codons, out-of-frame junctions, or ambiguous translated residues. V3J clonotypes were defined as sequences sharing an identical inferred V gene, J gene, and CDR3 amino acid sequence. Percentage overlap between repertoires was computed as shared unique clonotypes divided by the size of the smaller repertoire. Three approaches were used to assess repertoire richness: RTK rarefaction, the Chao1 estimator, and Recon v2.1 estimates of unobserved clonotypes. Generation probabilities were computed with OLGA for all TCRbeta clonotypes obtained by the gDNA method from four donors. As stored in TCRdb, this immuneACCESS dataset retains in-frame rearrangements with V and J assigned. A fraction of the clones does not appear; measured against another copy, unresolved V genes explain less than half of the discrepancy, and the remainder lacks a known reason. That table supplies the V and J calls and clone size; D and trimming were determined from the DNA. The sample table holds under 1,100,000 clones, of which about 80% were seen once. 1.4% of the sample is in the top ten clones.

The investigation overall reported the following: Estimated clonotype richness was generally larger for naive than for memory subsets. Sampling was restricted to blood, and TCR repertoires in tissue are likely to differ from TCR repertoires in blood. Compared with non-shared clonotypes, the clonotypes found in all four sorted-subset donors had higher generation probabilities. When a few donors were compared, the shared fraction of clonotypes was around 5.1% for naive CD4, about 4% for naive CD8, 2.3% for memory CD4, and 0.35% to 0.4% for memory CD8. Pairwise subsampling led to the expectation that sequencing depth would affect the degree of clonotype sharing among donors. Rarefaction of sorted-subset datasets indicated incomplete sequencing despite the large sequencing depth. The genetic and exposure-history diversity represented was limited by the small number of donors.

The donors were healthy, HIV-negative adults with no recently reported acute infections or vaccinations. Every donor was a Caucasian adult residing in Nashville, Tennessee, USA. CD4+ T cells were enriched by magnetic negative selection, after which naive cells were positively selected on CD45RA and the negative fraction was taken as the memory subset. Blood was collected by leukapheresis, and PBMCs were isolated by Ficoll-Histopaque density gradient centrifugation and then cryopreserved in liquid nitrogen vapor phase. Analytical flow cytometry was used to check the purity and quantity of every magnetically sorted T cell population. Genomic DNA was isolated from every sorted fraction and measured by UV absorbance on a Nanodrop 2000c. Taken from the germline V gene, the CDR1 and CDR2 loops are SGHAT and FQNNGV. For this chain, trimming is 6 bases at the V end and 1 base at the J end, and the number of junction bases without a gene match is 7. The CDR3 starts with the cysteine, ends with the phenylalanine, and has 16 residues. The DNA shown is the 48-base CDR3, in frame from base 1.

The V and J genes are TRBV11-2 and TRBJ2-2, and TRBD1 matches 8 of the central bases. The clonotype was recovered from a man younger than 35 in good health. Specimen: memory CD4+ T cells sorted from blood. The intended sense of this specimen's cell subset or site label: CD45RA-negative fraction. The CDR3 protein sequence reads: CASRPPGTGNTGELFF. The sequence in DNA is TGTGCCAGCAGGCCACCCGGGACAGGGAACACCGGGGAGCTGTTTTTT.